The sample holds a few counts of the clone carrying this T cell receptor (beta chain). The antigen is unknown. The data were taken from a study of T cell repertoires in cytomegalovirus infection. The CDR3 sequence is 16 residues long. V was clipped by 3 bases and J by 4 bases; unmatched bases: 9. Germline CDR1 MGHRA, CDR2 YSYEKL. TCRdb processed the reads anew with MiXCR; each CDR3 protein has one entry. Of about 70,000 distinct CDR3 sequences in the sample, roughly 20% were seen once. The receptor was isolated from a human donor in good health (CMV status not recorded). Some clones in this sample may be carry-over from other donors' samples. The sequenced sample was CD8+ T cells from cultured PBMCs, obtained from culture after CMV antigen stimulation. The chain recombines TRBV4-1 with TRBJ2-3; 8 bases are shared with TRBD1. The CDR3, as DNA: TGCGCCAGCAGCCAGACTGACAGGGGAGAGTCAGATACGCAGTATTTT. Its protein is CASSQTDRGESDTQYF.